The TCR beta chain under discussion was sequenced for a study of Graves' ophthalmopathy and Graves' hyperthyroidism. The wider study: The blood sample was drawn at first diagnosis and before any treatment. Points from the study as a whole: For predicting ophthalmopathy progression, the model had 55% to 71% sensitivity and roughly 72% specificity. Detection in blood was also observed for most expanded thyroid clonotypes above 0.001 frequency.

Uncontrolled infections, pregnancy, lactation or other autoimmune diseases led to patient exclusion. This clonotype was seen only a few times. Its specificity is not known. For repertoire sequencing, the TCR beta CDR3 regions were amplified from RNA transcripts. Second-round multiplex PCR came after a first-round RT-PCR that employed HTBI primers. Using its own MiXCR run on the multiplex PCR reads, TCRdb lists one record per CDR3 protein. The sample lists fewer than 650,000 distinct CDR3 sequences, 22% occurring once. The material sequenced was peripheral blood. This receptor was taken from a woman between 18 and 30 years old with stable Graves' hyperthyroidism. Some clones in this sample may be carry-over from other donors' samples.

The CDR3 DNA is TGTGCCAGCAGCGCAACCGGGACATTCCACTATGGCTACACCTTC. This codes for CASSATGTFHYGYTF. The chain links TRBV9 to TRBJ1-2, with a tentative D call TRBD1 (6 bases). This CDR3 is 15 amino acids long. Germline V gives CDR1 SGDLS, CDR2 YYNGEE. V shed 3 bases and J shed 3 bases, with 15 bases lying between them.